This is a list of T cell receptor beta chains from one sample in a study of T cell responses to AZD1222 COVID-19 vaccine. TCRdb keeps only in-frame clones here, not all; method: immunoSEQ multiplex PCR. The repertoire holds around 130,000 clones, with approximately 85% as singletons. Specimen: peripheral blood, collected on day 0 of AZD1222 vaccination. These receptors all come from an adult in good health. Each CDR3 is given with its conserved first and last residue. Fields, in order: J gene, D gene, V gene, clone size, CDR3 DNA, CDR3 protein. The D gene is left open where the match is weak. Expanded clones are given a class, and other clones once, few, many or no size at all.

j_gene: TRBJ1-2; d_gene: -; v_gene: TRBV3-1/TRBV3-2; abundance: few; CDR3nt: TGTGCCAGCAGCCAAGATTCCTCGACGAAAGGCTACACCTTC; CDR3aa: CASSQDSSTKGYTF
j_gene: TRBJ1-3; d_gene: -; v_gene: TRBV5-1; abundance: -; CDR3nt: TGCGCCAGCAGCTTGGAAGGACACCCAACTGGAAACACCATATATTTT; CDR3aa: CASSLEGHPTGNTIYF
j_gene: TRBJ1-4; d_gene: -; v_gene: TRBV7-9; abundance: -; CDR3nt: TGTGCCAGCAGCTTGGGGACCGGGACACTGTATGAAAAACTGTTTTTT; CDR3aa: CASSLGTGTLYEKLFF
j_gene: TRBJ2-7; d_gene: -; v_gene: TRBV12-3/TRBV12-4; abundance: -; CDR3nt: TGTGCCAGCAGTTTCGGAAGCTCCTACGAGCAGTACTTC; CDR3aa: CASSFGSSYEQYF
j_gene: TRBJ2-1; d_gene: -; v_gene: TRBV14; abundance: -; CDR3nt: TGTGCCAGCAGCCAACAGGGGAGGGGATCTGAGCAGTTCTTC; CDR3aa: CASSQQGRGSEQFF
j_gene: TRBJ2-7; d_gene: TRBD1; v_gene: TRBV5-6; abundance: -; CDR3nt: TGTGCCAGCAGCCAGAGGACAGGGACCTACGAGCAGTACTTC; CDR3aa: CASSQRTGTYEQYF
j_gene: TRBJ1-6; d_gene: -; v_gene: TRBV12-3/TRBV12-4; abundance: once; CDR3nt: TGTGCCAGCAGTCCCGTAAATAATTCACCCCTCCACTTT; CDR3aa: CASSPVNNSPLHF
j_gene: TRBJ1-1; d_gene: TRBD1; v_gene: TRBV9; abundance: once; CDR3nt: TGTGCCAGCAGCGTAGGGACAGGCCCAAACACTGAAGCTTTCTTT; CDR3aa: CASSVGTGPNTEAFF
j_gene: TRBJ1-2; d_gene: -; v_gene: TRBV6-5; abundance: -; CDR3nt: TGTGCCAGCAGGGGGGATTACCCTAACTATGGCTACACCTTC; CDR3aa: CASRGDYPNYGYTF
j_gene: TRBJ2-3; d_gene: -; v_gene: TRBV19; abundance: -; CDR3nt: TGTGCCAGTAGTAGGGCAGGAGAGAGTCCAGATACGCAGTATTTT; CDR3aa: CASSRAGESPDTQYF
j_gene: TRBJ1-5; d_gene: -; v_gene: TRBV5-6; abundance: -; CDR3nt: TGTGCCAGCAGCTACGCAGGGGTTCAGCCCCAGCATTTT; CDR3aa: CASSYAGVQPQHF
j_gene: TRBJ1-5; d_gene: TRBD1; v_gene: TRBV7-8; abundance: -; CDR3nt: TGTGCCAGCAGCTCTAGGACAGGGTGGAGCAATCAGCCCCAGCATTTT; CDR3aa: CASSSRTGWSNQPQHF
j_gene: TRBJ1-2; d_gene: -; v_gene: TRBV3-1/TRBV3-2; abundance: -; CDR3nt: TGTGCCAGCAGCCAAGGGACGAATGGCTACACCTTC; CDR3aa: CASSQGTNGYTF
j_gene: TRBJ2-7; d_gene: TRBD1; v_gene: TRBV9; abundance: once; CDR3nt: TGTGCCAGCAGCCCCCTGGGACAGTATGGATCCTACGAGCAGTACTTC; CDR3aa: CASSPLGQYGSYEQYF
j_gene: TRBJ1-5; d_gene: -; v_gene: TRBV9; abundance: -; CDR3nt: TGTGCCAGCAGCGTAGGGGTTACAGGCAATCAGCCCCAGCATTTT; CDR3aa: CASSVGVTGNQPQHF
j_gene: TRBJ2-3; d_gene: -; v_gene: TRBV19; abundance: -; CDR3nt: TGTGCCAGTAGACAGGGAAGCACAGATACGCAGTATTTT; CDR3aa: CASRQGSTDTQYF
j_gene: TRBJ2-1; d_gene: -; v_gene: TRBV18; abundance: -; CDR3nt: TGTGCCAGCTCACCACTCGTGGGCTCCTACAATGAGCAGTTCTTC; CDR3aa: CASSPLVGSYNEQFF
j_gene: TRBJ1-2; d_gene: -; v_gene: TRBV3-1/TRBV3-2; abundance: -; CDR3nt: TGTGCCAGCAGCCAGGGATCGTCGCCAACTGGCTACACCTTC; CDR3aa: CASSQGSSPTGYTF
j_gene: TRBJ1-1; d_gene: -; v_gene: TRBV14; abundance: -; CDR3nt: TGTGCCAGCAGGGTGTTTCAGAACACTGAAGCTTTCTTT; CDR3aa: CASRVFQNTEAFF
j_gene: TRBJ2-7; d_gene: TRBD2; v_gene: TRBV5-1; abundance: -; CDR3nt: TGCGCCAGCAGCCCCCCGGGCAGCGGGAGCTCCTACGAGCAGTACTTC; CDR3aa: CASSPPGSGSSYEQYF
j_gene: TRBJ1-5; d_gene: -; v_gene: TRBV5-3; abundance: -; CDR3nt: TGTGCCAGAACCTTGGGTCGGGGTCGCAATCAGCCCCAGCATTTT; CDR3aa: CARTLGRGRNQPQHF
j_gene: TRBJ1-1; d_gene: TRBD1; v_gene: TRBV6-5; abundance: -; CDR3nt: TGTGCCAGCAGGCGGGACAGGGGGCCCTATGAAGCTTTCTTT; CDR3aa: CASRRDRGPYEAFF
j_gene: TRBJ1-2; d_gene: TRBD1; v_gene: TRBV7-2; abundance: -; CDR3nt: TGTGCCAGCAGCTTAGGGACAGGGAACTATGGCTACACCTTC; CDR3aa: CASSLGTGNYGYTF
j_gene: TRBJ2-2; d_gene: TRBD1; v_gene: TRBV27; abundance: -; CDR3nt: TGTGCCAGCAGTGCGGGACAGGGGAGCGGGGAGCTGTTTTTT; CDR3aa: CASSAGQGSGELFF
j_gene: TRBJ1-2; d_gene: TRBD1; v_gene: TRBV4-1; abundance: -; CDR3nt: TGCGCCAGCAGCCAAGGGAGACAGGGGTTCCGTGGCTACACCTTC; CDR3aa: CASSQGRQGFRGYTF
j_gene: TRBJ1-1; d_gene: -; v_gene: TRBV5-1; abundance: -; CDR3nt: TGCGCCAGCAGCCCAGGACAGCCCGCACTGAACACTGAAGCTTTCTTT; CDR3aa: CASSPGQPALNTEAFF
j_gene: TRBJ1-5; d_gene: -; v_gene: TRBV15; abundance: -; CDR3nt: TGTGCCACCAGCAGAGATCGGGGAGGGACCCAGCATTTT; CDR3aa: CATSRDRGGTQHF
j_gene: TRBJ2-1; d_gene: -; v_gene: TRBV11-2; abundance: -; CDR3nt: TGTGCCAGCAGCTTAGATGGGGGGCCCCTATTCAATGAGCAGTTCTTC; CDR3aa: CASSLDGGPLFNEQFF
j_gene: TRBJ1-1; d_gene: -; v_gene: TRBV20-1; abundance: -; CDR3nt: TGCAGTGCTAGAGACGGCACTGAAGCTTTCTTT; CDR3aa: CSARDGTEAFF
j_gene: TRBJ1-1; d_gene: TRBD1; v_gene: TRBV6-5; abundance: -; CDR3nt: TGTGCCAGCAGTTACTCGGGACTGGGACAGGTCCGAGCTTTCTTT; CDR3aa: CASSYSGLGQVRAFF
j_gene: TRBJ1-5; d_gene: -; v_gene: TRBV2; abundance: -; CDR3nt: TGTGCCAGCACTTCGACCGGGGGGAGCAATCAGCCCCAGCATTTT; CDR3aa: CASTSTGGSNQPQHF
j_gene: TRBJ2-1; d_gene: -; v_gene: TRBV19; abundance: -; CDR3nt: TGTGCCAGTAAAGGGACGCCAAACAATGAGCAGTTCTTC; CDR3aa: CASKGTPNNEQFF
j_gene: TRBJ2-7; d_gene: TRBD1; v_gene: TRBV19; abundance: -; CDR3nt: TGTGCCAGTAGTCCGACAGGGATCCCCTACGAGCAGTACTTC; CDR3aa: CASSPTGIPYEQYF